The T cell receptor beta chain described here comes from a study of monozygotic twins with inflammatory bowel disease. General study points: Reduced clonotype sharing with other individuals was observed in IBD patients relative to healthy twins, especially with disease activity.

Making each TCR library took roughly 3,200 ng of total RNA. TCRdb re-called the 5' RACE reads and gives one entry per CDR3 protein, without DNA. Its table lists 80,000 or so distinct CDR3 sequences. With respect to this clonotype: The antigen is undetermined.

Sequenced input: blood. The sequence was obtained from a human donor with ulcerative colitis or Crohn's disease, or a healthy co-twin of an affected twin (not recorded which).

CDR3 loop: CASSSERDGTYEQYF. The V gene is TRBV7-2, the J gene TRBJ2-7; the TRBD2 assignment by TCRdb is unverifiable without DNA. From germline, CDR1 is SGHTA and CDR2 FQGNSA. There are 15 residues in the CDR3.